What follows describes a single T cell receptor (beta chain). The clone's antigen remains unknown. No clone much larger than this one lies a single base away; base qualities are absent. This entry comes from a study of vaccination and CD4 T cells after COVID-19 (dated by TCRdb to 2022 to 2024). Study-wide context: Convalescent patients had a positive SARS-CoV-2 result on nasal swab PCR, and of these patients, about ten had mild disease and one had severe disease. The spike-specific CD4+ TCR repertoire was compared before and after mRNA vaccination in around ten COVID-19 convalescent patients and a handful of infection-naive healthy vaccine recipients. Post-COVID blood samples were collected from convalescent patients a median of around 100 days after diagnosis, with a range of roughly 30 to 170 days. Six males and four females were included in the convalescent cohort, with two Hispanic individuals, seven Caucasians, two Asians and one multiracial person represented. Post-vaccine blood samples were taken a median of about 72 days after the second vaccine dose, with a range of roughly 14 to 250 days. Control cultures received a CEFX viral epitope pool as the positive control, an HIV-1 Nef peptide pool as the negative control, or no peptide. Two doses of either the Pfizer-BioNTech BNT162b2 vaccine (n=8) or the Moderna mRNA-1273 vaccine (n=2) were administered to participants. For stimulating the cultures, overlapping spike peptide pools were used, derived from SARS-CoV-2 as well as from the common cold coronaviruses HCoV-NL63, HCoV-OC43 and HCoV-229E. Results the study describes overall, beyond this receptor: In convalescent patients, a median approximately 86% of post-vaccine SARS-CoV-2-reactive clones were detected only after vaccination, and vaccine-specific priming was suggested by this finding. An increase in the median number of SARS-CoV-2-reactive clonotypes from 21 after infection to 35 to 40 after vaccination was observed, but the change was not found to be significant. The study included relatively few convalescent patients and did not analyze early timepoints after natural infection. Of the vaccine-specific clones found in convalescent patients, nearly all (304 of 307) were mono-reactive for SARS-CoV-2 spike instead of being cross-reactive with common cold coronaviruses.

The label giving this sample's treatment or condition can be read as: roughly 11-day PBMC culture with coronavirus spike peptide pools or control peptides (ViraFEST assay). The study used the ViraFEST assay, which expanded antigen-specific T cells with peptide pools and then identified expanded clonotypes by TCR sequencing. Positive SARS-CoV-2 PCR tests in the convalescent patients dated from March to December 2020, before Alpha, Beta and Delta variants emerged in the United States. Each well held approximately 2 million PBMCs cultured in IMDM containing approximately 5% human AB serum and approximately 9.6 IU/ml IL-2, with about 10 ug/ml peptide pools added. On days 3 and 7, half of the culture medium was replaced with fresh IL-2-containing medium. After 10 days of culture, CD4+ T cells were isolated by negative selection with the EasySep CD4+ T cell isolation kit. Ficoll-Paque Plus gradient centrifugation was used to isolate PBMCs from whole blood, and the isolated PBMCs were then either used fresh or cryopreserved at -140C. Culture conditions were generally each tested in triplicate wells.

Libraries were made using PCR. DNA from cultured CD4+ T cells underwent TCR sequencing with the Oncomine TCR Beta short-read assay at the Johns Hopkins FTIC core. The QIAamp micro DNA kit was used to extract genomic DNA from the cultured CD4+ T cells. The Oncomine TCR Beta libraries from cultured CD4+ T cells were pooled using unique dual indexes and then sequenced on an Illumina iSeq 100. Concerning the study's data processing: Non-productive sequences were removed, and CDR3s that did not start with C, did not end with F or W, or were shorter than 7 amino acids were discarded. Antigen-specific clonotypes were identified with the MANAFEST web application by comparing peptide-stimulated wells with reference and other culture wells. An FDR below 0.05, an odds ratio above 5, and a productive frequency above 0.1% in at least two of three replicate wells were required for clones to be considered positive. A clonotype counted as cross-reactive if it showed significant expansion both in the SARS-CoV-2 spike wells and in at least one common cold coronavirus spike condition. CDR3 homology was assessed with Levenshtein distances (stringdist) and unrooted phylogenetic trees (ape) in R version 3.6.1. Starting from the raw public reads, TCRdb applied fastp trimming at Q25, assembled clones with MiXCR and retained in-frame beta chains. Merged by CDR3 protein, the rows form single entries marked with the most common genes and DNA. The V and J calls were determined by TCRdb, not by the authors. The sample profile shows roughly 12,000 distinct CDR3 sequences; around a third of them were found once. Jointly, the top ten make up approximately 13% of the sample.

The germline V gene provides CDR1 KGHSH and CDR2 LQKENI. The CDR3 runs 11 amino acids, cysteine and phenylalanine included. Of all the DNA, just the CDR3 is kept, 33 bases in frame from base 1. V is shortened by 6 bases, J by 8 bases, and the region joining them spans 10 bases. Sequenced here: CD4+ T cells from blood, cultured in vitro, sampled after SARS-CoV-2 vaccination. Here the chain combines TRBV18 and TRBJ1-2, with the D gene not confidently named. This clonotype was sampled from a human donor who had recovered from COVID-19. The CDR3 in this case is CASSSRLGYTF. Here is the DNA: TGTGCCAGCTCTTCCCGCCTGGGCTACACCTTC.